The T cell receptor (beta chain) under discussion was sequenced for a study of shared clonotypes between healthy human individuals. Study-wide results and limits: Rarefaction showed sorted-subset sequencing was incomplete despite large depth.

Assay: immunoSEQ multiplex PCR; the TCRdb copy retains only in-frame clones and omits some. This sample yields over a million clones, of which roughly 95% are seen a single time; about 1.2% belongs to the top ten. Concerning this clone itself: Its target is not known.

Germline-derived CDR1 and CDR2 are SEHNR and FQNEAQ (reference sequence). The CDR3 extends over 16 amino acids. The junction had 6 bases not matched to a gene; V was cut back by 4 bases and J by 2 bases. The genes are TRBV7-9 and TRBJ2-3; 10 bases are shared with TRBD1. The clonotype comes from a man in his thirties or forties in good health. Sequenced sample: naive CD4+ T cells sorted from blood. Subset specified: CD45RA+ positively selected. CDR3 sequence (DNA): TGTGCCAGCAGCTCTGGGACAGGGGCGAACACAGATACGCAGTATTTT. It yields the protein CASSSGTGANTDTQYF.